Sequencing of this T cell receptor (beta chain) was carried out in a study of blood T cell repertoires in COVID-19. Background on the study: In each case, the material was cDNA or gDNA derived from T cells, B-cell-depleted T cells, or PBMCs.

Methods used by the authors: Amplification with reference gene primers provided the estimates of nucleated cell counts. The method was immunoSEQ multiplex PCR; TCRdb's version includes in-frame clones alone and lacks a portion of them. The V and J calls and clone size were taken over from that table, and D and trimming were inferred from the DNA. The repertoire consists of about 220,000 clones, with roughly 84% occurring once and the leading ten covering about 3.6%. Sequencing was performed on peripheral blood. The clonotype was recovered from a woman aged 80 or over with acute or convalescent COVID-19.

The CDR3 sequence is CASSLVSRADTGELFF. The DNA for the CDR3 is TGTGCCAGCAGCTTAGTATCCAGGGCGGACACCGGGGAGCTGTTTTTT. The genes are TRBV7-2 and TRBJ2-2, with D maybe TRBD1 (5 bases). The ends were cut back, 1 base at V and 3 bases at J, with 12 bases in the middle. Germline V gene lookup returns CDR1 SGHTA and CDR2 FQGNSA. The CDR3 covers 16 residues.